Below, 25 T cell receptor beta chains from the same sample are listed, as sequenced in a study of molecular identifiers for immune sequencing clone quantification. TCRdb recomputed calls from the PCR reads with MiXCR, one row per CDR3 protein. The sample contains over 550,000 distinct CDR3 sequences, about 25% of which appear only once. Sequencing was performed on naive CD8+ T cells from blood, with Jurkat cell RNA spiked in. Sample subset: FACS-sorted CD8+CD4-CCR7+CD45RA+ naive T cells. These receptors all come from a human donor in good health. Some libraries in this study had Jurkat cell RNA spiked in.

To note about this clonotype: A much larger clone differs from this one at a single base, so this may be a read error. The chain joins TRBV27 to TRBJ2-3; tentatively, D is TRBD1 or TRBD2 (5 bases each). CDR3 size: 16 residues. Germline CDR1 and CDR2: MNHEY and SMNVEV (reference sequence). The CDR3 loop is CASRNRDPSPEDTQSF. CDR3 DNA sequence: TGTGCCAGCAGGAACCGGGACCCATCTCCCGAGGATACGCAGTCTTTT.

This clonotype occurred many times. The chain has TRBV7-2 and TRBJ1-5; a weak D match, TRBD1 (5 bases). CDR1 and CDR2 (germline): SGHTA, FQGNSA. The CDR3 totals 14 residues. Deletions cut 5 bases from V and 2 bases from J, with 10 bases between. This CDR3 is CASSLATGNQPQHF. Here the CDR3 DNA reads TGTGCCAGCAGCCTGGCGACAGGCAATCAGCCCCAGCATTTT.

On this clonotype itself: This may be a read error: a much more frequent sequence differs by one nucleotide. The V and J genes are TRBV7-8 and TRBJ2-2; unclear D gene. The germline V and J ends were trimmed by 1 base and 5 bases, with 14 bases remaining between them. This CDR3 contains 16 residues. Germline-derived CDR1 and CDR2 are SGHVS and FQNEAQ. CDR3 in amino acids: CASSLVGPAGTGELFF. CDR3 in DNA: TGTGCCAGCAGCTTAGTCGGACCAGCTGGTACCGGGGAGCTGTTTTTT.

The table lists this clonotype with many counts. The rearrangement uses TRBV28 and TRBJ1-1; 10 nucleotides agree with TRBD1. The V gene's germline CDR1 is MDHEN and CDR2 SYDVKM. The CDR3 covers 13 residues. Trimming cost V 5 bases and J 6 bases; bases outside gene matches: 3. The CDR3, as DNA: TGTGCCAGCAGTGTGACAGGGGGCTCTGAAGCTTTCTTT. It specifies CASSVTGGSEAFF. Combining the CDR3 with reference TRBV28 and TRBJ1-1 gives the whole variable domain DVKVTQSSRYLVKRTGEKVFLECVQDMDHENMFWYRQDPGLGLRLIYFSYDVKMKEKGDIPEGYSVSREKKERFSLILESASTNQTSMYLCASSVTGGSEAFFGQGTRLTVV.

The sample holds a few counts of this clonotype. The chain recombines TRBV19 with TRBJ1-2; D might be TRBD1 (5 bases). Trimming took 5 bases from V and 4 from J, leaving 14 bases between them. Looked up from germline, CDR1 is LNHDA and CDR2 is SQIVND (reference sequence). The CDR3 loop spans 14 amino acids. The CDR3 nucleotides read TGTGCCAGTAGTCCAGGGTATGGGACCTATGGCTACACCTTC. As protein: CASSPGYGTYGYTF.

About this clonotype: A much larger clone lies a single base off, so this may be a read error. CDR3 sequence reads: CAGNSEVGNQPQHF. DNA for the CDR3: TGTGCCGGAAACTCAGAGGTGGGCAATCAGCCCCAGCATTTT. V and J are TRBV28 and TRBJ1-5; D remains unclear. The CDR3 runs 14 residues. Germline assignment: CDR1 MDHEN and CDR2 SYDVKM. Trimming shortened V by 11 bases and J by 2 bases, and 16 bases separated the two germline ends. The variable domain in full, with the rest retrieved from reference TRBV28 and TRBJ1-5, is DVKVTQSSRYLVKRTGEKVFLECVQDMDHENMFWYRQDPGLGLRLIYFSYDVKMKEKGDIPEGYSVSREKKERFSLILESASTNQTSMYLCAGNSEVGNQPQHFGDGTRLSIL.

The chain uses TRBV29-1 and TRBJ2-7; 7 bases match TRBD2. This CDR3 has 12 residues. Germline values: CDR1 SQVTM, CDR2 ANQGSEA. This chain's CDR3 is CTRDYLNYEQYF. The CDR3 DNA reads as TGCACCAGGGACTATCTAAACTACGAGCAGTACTTC.

This clonotype was found a few times. This chain uses TRBV6-1 with TRBJ2-1; D gene unclear. V dropped 0 bases and J dropped 0 bases, with 6 bases sitting between them. CDR3 size: 15 residues. Germline V gene sequence: CDR1 MNHNS, CDR2 SASEGT. CDR3 sequence reads: CASSEARGSYNEQFF. The CDR3 coding sequence is TGTGCCAGCAGTGAAGCCCGAGGCTCCTACAATGAGCAGTTCTTC.

This clonotype was detected many times. The genes are TRBV12-3 or TRBV12-4 and TRBJ1-2; a weak D match, TRBD1 (5 bases). Trimming removed 6 bases from V and 8 bases from J, with 16 bases in between. The CDR3 is 13 residues long. The CDR3 is CASSLTTVGGYTF. The CDR3, as DNA: TGTGCCAGCAGCCTAACGACAGTAGGCGGCTACACCTTC.

This clonotype was counted ten times or more. This chain links TRBV20-1 with TRBJ2-3; TRBD2 matches 14 bases. The germline V gene encodes CDR1 DFQATT and CDR2 SNEGSKA (reference sequence). This CDR3 contains 19 residues. The ends lost 0 bases at V and 2 bases at J; junction bases unmatched: 10. As DNA, the CDR3 is TGCAGTGCTAGAGAAGGACTAGCGGGGGGACGGCCAATCACAGATACGCAGTATTTT. Its translation is CSAREGLAGGRPITDTQYF.

V usage is TRBV7-9 and J usage is TRBJ2-1; 13 bases align to TRBD2. The CDR3 has 18 residues. V was pared by 5 bases and J by 4 bases, with 11 bases of the junction left unmatched. The germline gives CDR1 SEHNR, CDR2 FQNEAQ (reference sequence). CDR3 DNA sequence: TGTGCCAGCAGCCACGGGACTAGCGGGACGACCCCTTACAATGAGCAGTTCTTC. Its protein product is CASSHGTSGTTPYNEQFF.

The gene calls are TRBV28 and TRBJ1-1, with D unclear. Germline-derived CDR1 and CDR2 are MDHEN and SYDVKM. This CDR3 has 11 amino acids. V was clipped by 7 bases and J by 3 bases, with 6 bases between them. The CDR3 sequence is CASTDYTEAFF. CDR3 nucleotides: TGTGCCAGCACCGATTACACTGAAGCTTTCTTT.

Of note for this clonotype: At one end, the junction sequence differs from germline, possibly due to a read error. The rearrangement joins TRBV6-2 or TRBV6-3 to TRBJ2-1; 8 nucleotides line up with TRBD2. CDR1 and CDR2 (germline): MNHEY, SVGEGT. The CDR3 extends over 14 amino acids. The DNA for the CDR3 is TGTGCCACCGACCTGGCGGGAGGTCCCAATGAGCGGTTCTTC. It is translated as CATDLAGGPNERFF.

This clonotype was picked up many times. The chain uses TRBV7-6 and TRBJ2-2; possibly TRBD2 for D (5 bases). Germline-derived CDR1 and CDR2 are SGHVS and FNYEAQ. The CDR3 is made up of 13 amino acids. For the CDR3, the DNA is TGTGGGACTTTGATAGACAACACCGGGGAGCTGTTTTTT. Translating it yields CGTLIDNTGELFF.

This clonotype was counted a few times. CDR3 loop: CASSIDPTSNSRAQYF. The CDR3 coding sequence is TGTGCCAGTAGTATAGACCCTACTAGCAACTCGCGGGCCCAGTACTTC. This chain links TRBV19 with TRBJ2-5, with D possibly being TRBD2 (6 bases). Germline CDR1 is LNHDA and CDR2 is SQIVND (reference sequence). The CDR3 is 16 residues long. V lost 0 bases and J lost 9, with 20 bases in between.

As regards this clonotype: A read error may produce the germline difference seen at one junction end. J is TRBJ2-7 and V is TRBV25-1, with a tentative D call TRBD1 (6 bases). The CDR3 consists of 13 residues. CDR1 is MGHDK and CDR2 is SYGVNS in the germline V gene. CDR3 residues: CAVGTTLGYAQYF. The DNA for the CDR3 is TGTGCCGTCGGGACAACCCTCGGATACGCGCAGTACTTC.

This clonotype was found many times. This chain joins TRBV12-3 or TRBV12-4 and TRBJ2-3; 11 nucleotides align to TRBD2. This CDR3 has 15 residues. After removal of 7 bases from V and 4 bases from J, the junction contained 7 bases not matched to a gene. The CDR3 DNA reads TGTGCCAGCACCCCTAGCGGGGGGCACCCAGATACGCAGTATTTT. Translating gives CASTPSGGHPDTQYF.

Points on this clonotype: This may arise from a read error, as a much more abundant clone is one base away. V and J are TRBV20-1 and TRBJ2-7, with TRBD1 matching 7 bases. Trimming removed 0 bases from V and 3 bases from J; junction bases left unmatched: 11. Germline V lookup: CDR1 DFQATT, CDR2 SNEGSKA (reference sequence). The CDR3 runs to 16 residues. In nucleotides, the CDR3 is TGCAGTGCTAGAGATCTTGTGGGGACAGTTAACTACGAGCAGTACTTC. Translation: CSARDLVGTVNYEQYF.

This clonotype was observed at least ten times. This sequence joins TRBV7-2 and TRBJ2-3; tentative D call: TRBD2 (6 bases). CDR1 SGHTA and CDR2 FQGNSA come from the germline V gene. The CDR3 covers 16 residues. The ends were cut back, 5 bases at V and 3 bases at J, with 18 bases in the middle. This CDR3 is CASSPLLASWTDTQYF. CDR3 nucleotides: TGTGCCAGCAGCCCACTACTAGCATCATGGACAGATACGCAGTATTTT. Combining the CDR3 with reference TRBV7-2 and TRBJ2-3 gives the whole variable domain GAGVSQSPSNKVTEKGKDVELRCDPISGHTALYWYRQSLGQGLEFLIYFQGNSAPDKSGLPSDRFSAERTGGSVSTLTIQRTQQEDSAVYLCASSPLLASWTDTQYFGPGTRLTVL.

Note on this clonotype: Germline and junction disagree at one end, which may indicate a read error. This rearrangement joins TRBV6-2 or TRBV6-3 to TRBJ1-1; D may be TRBD1 (5 bases). CDR1 is MNHEY and CDR2 is SVGEGT in the germline V gene. CDR3 length: 13 amino acids. The CDR3 here is CVSSHGAGAEAFF. CDR3 DNA: TGTGTCAGCAGCCACGGGGCAGGAGCTGAAGCTTTCTTT.

This clonotype has only a few counts. An end of the junction does not agree with germline; a read error may underlie this. The chain is built from TRBV9 and TRBJ2-7; the match to TRBD2 covers 10 bases. The germline V gene encodes CDR1 SGDLS and CDR2 YYNGEE. The CDR3 loop spans 15 amino acids. The CDR3 sequence is CACSESGGGAYEQYF. In DNA form, the CDR3 reads TGTGCCTGCAGCGAGAGCGGGGGGGGGGCCTACGAGCAGTACTTC.

The sample holds many counts of this clonotype. The V call is TRBV20-1, the J call TRBJ2-7; 8 bases are shared with TRBD1. Germline V CDR1 and CDR2: DFQATT, SNEGSKA (reference sequence). The trim removed 6 bases at V and 2 bases at J, leaving 6 bases unmatched. The CDR3 has 13 residues. The CDR3 DNA reads as TGCAGTGCAAAGGACAGGGAAACCTACGAGCAGTACTTC. It codes for CSAKDRETYEQYF.

Of note for this clonotype: A much larger clone differs from this one at a single base, so this may be a read error. The V and J genes are TRBV7-9 and TRBJ2-7, with TRBD1 as a possible D gene (6 bases). This CDR3 comprises 13 residues. Trimming removed 7 bases at V and 6 bases at J, with 16 bases between. Germline CDR1 reads SEHNR; CDR2 reads FQNEAQ (reference sequence). CDR3 nucleotides: TGTGCCAGCACGATCACCTCAGGGGTCGAGCAGTACTTC. Residues: CASTITSGVEQYF.

This sequence joins TRBV12-3 or TRBV12-4 and TRBJ2-2; no definite D call. CDR3 length equals 15 residues. V gave up 6 bases and J gave up 5 bases, with 16 bases separating them. The CDR3 bases are TGTGCCAGCAGAACCGTTATGAGTGGGACCGGGGAGCTGTTTTTT. Its translation: CASRTVMSGTGELFF.

The CDR3 coding sequence is TGCGCCAGCAGCCAAGATCGATCGACTAGCGGGGGTTCCTACGAGCAGTACTTC. Protein: CASSQDRSTSGGSYEQYF. The V gene is TRBV4-3, the J gene TRBJ2-7, with 12 nucleotides matching TRBD2. J lost 1 base, V lost 0 bases, and 7 bases had no gene match. The CDR3 is 18 residues long. Germline CDR1 reads LGHNA; CDR2 reads YSLEER.